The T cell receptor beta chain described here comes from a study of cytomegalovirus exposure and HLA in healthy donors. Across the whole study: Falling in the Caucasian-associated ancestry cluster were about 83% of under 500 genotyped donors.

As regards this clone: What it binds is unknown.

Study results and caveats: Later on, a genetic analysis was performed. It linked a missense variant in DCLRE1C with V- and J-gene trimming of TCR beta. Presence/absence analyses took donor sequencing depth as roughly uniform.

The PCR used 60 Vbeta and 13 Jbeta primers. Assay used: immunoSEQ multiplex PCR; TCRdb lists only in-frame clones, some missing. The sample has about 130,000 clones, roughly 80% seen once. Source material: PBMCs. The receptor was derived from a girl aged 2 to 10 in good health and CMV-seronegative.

Here the CDR3 DNA reads TGCGCCAGCAGCCGGGGGGTTTGGAATGGCTACACCTTC. It specifies CASSRGVWNGYTF. The chain combines TRBV4-3 with TRBJ1-2; TRBD1 might be the D (5 bases). The V gene's germline CDR1 is LGHNA and CDR2 YSLEER. The CDR3 length is 13 residues. Trimming removed 4 bases from V and 6 bases from J, with 12 bases in between.